This TCR beta chain derives from a study of shared clonotypes between healthy human individuals. This clone appeared a few times. Germline V gene lookup returns CDR1 LNHNV and CDR2 YYDKDF (reference sequence). The V end was cut by 3 bases, the J end by 0 bases, with 17 bases between. The CDR3 consists of 17 residues. The assay was run at deep level. Sequenced by immunoSEQ multiplex PCR; TCRdb stores in-frame clones only, minus some. The table shows under 850,000 clones, with 55% to 80% occurring only once. The sequence was obtained from a woman aged 25 to 39 in good health. The sequencing input was memory CD4+ T cells sorted from blood. The subset is: CD45RA-negative fraction. The V and J genes are TRBV15 and TRBJ1-1; D perhaps matches TRBD1 (5 bases). The chain's CDR3 is CATSRVDSRYMNTEAFF. For the CDR3, the DNA is TGTGCCACCAGCAGGGTCGACAGTCGATACATGAACACTGAAGCTTTCTTT. The variable domain in full, completed from reference TRBV15 and TRBJ1-1, reads DAMVIQNPRYQVTQFGKPVTLSCSQTLNHNVMYWYQQKSSQAPKLLFHYYDKDFNNEADTPDNFQSRRPNTSFCFLDIRSPGLGDTAMYLCATSRVDSRYMNTEAFFGQGTRLTVV.